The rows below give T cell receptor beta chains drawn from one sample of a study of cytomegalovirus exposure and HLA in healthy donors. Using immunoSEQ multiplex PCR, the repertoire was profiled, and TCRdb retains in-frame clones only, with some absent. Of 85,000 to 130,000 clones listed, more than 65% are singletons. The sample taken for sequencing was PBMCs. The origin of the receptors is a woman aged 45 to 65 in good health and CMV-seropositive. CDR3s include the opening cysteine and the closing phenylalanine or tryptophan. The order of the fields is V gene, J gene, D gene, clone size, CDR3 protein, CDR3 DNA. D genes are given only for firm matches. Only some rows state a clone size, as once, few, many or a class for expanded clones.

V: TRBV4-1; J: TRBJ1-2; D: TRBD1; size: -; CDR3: CASSQVGTEAYGYTF; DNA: TGCGCCAGCAGCCAAGTTGGGACAGAGGCCTATGGCTACACCTTC
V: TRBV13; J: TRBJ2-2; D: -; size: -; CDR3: CASSPAPWVPNTGELFF; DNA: TGTGCCAGCAGCCCAGCGCCGTGGGTGCCGAACACCGGGGAGCTGTTTTTT
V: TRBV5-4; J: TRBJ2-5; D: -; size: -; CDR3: CASTDPRQRETQYF; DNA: TGTGCCAGCACCGACCCCAGACAGAGAGAGACCCAGTACTTC
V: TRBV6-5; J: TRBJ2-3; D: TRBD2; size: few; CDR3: CASSYLGTSTDTQYF; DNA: TGTGCCAGCAGTTATTTGGGGACTAGTACAGATACGCAGTATTTT
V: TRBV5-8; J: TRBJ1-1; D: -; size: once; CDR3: CASSTGWGQNTEAFF; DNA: TGTGCCAGCAGCACTGGTTGGGGGCAGAACACTGAAGCTTTCTTT
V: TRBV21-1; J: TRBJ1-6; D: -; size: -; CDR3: CASDYIGKRSPLHF; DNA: TGTGCCAGCGACTACATCGGCAAGAGGTCACCCCTCCACTTT
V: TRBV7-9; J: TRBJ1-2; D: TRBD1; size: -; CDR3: CASSLGTGQDGGYTF; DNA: TGTGCCAGCAGCTTAGGGACGGGACAGGATGGTGGCTACACCTTC
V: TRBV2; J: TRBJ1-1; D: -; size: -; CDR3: CASSEIESIPEAFF; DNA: TGTGCCAGCAGTGAAATCGAGAGTATCCCTGAAGCTTTCTTT
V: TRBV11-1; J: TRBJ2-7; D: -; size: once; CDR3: CASGMAGPYEQYF; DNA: TGTGCCAGCGGTATGGCGGGACCATACGAGCAGTACTTC
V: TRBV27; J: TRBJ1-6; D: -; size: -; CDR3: CASSPRTHSSYNSPLHF; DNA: TGTGCCAGCAGTCCCCGGACACATAGCTCCTATAATTCACCCCTCCACTTT
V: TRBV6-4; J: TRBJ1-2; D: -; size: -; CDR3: CASTPQEGYGSYTF; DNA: TGTGCCAGCACCCCCCAGGAGGGTTATGGTAGCTACACCTTC
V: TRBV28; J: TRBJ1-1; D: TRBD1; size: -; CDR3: CASSGTGVWDTEAFF; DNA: TGTGCCAGCAGCGGGACAGGGGTATGGGACACTGAAGCTTTCTTT
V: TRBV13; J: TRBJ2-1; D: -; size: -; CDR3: CASSFPTGSSHNEQFF; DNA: TGTGCCAGCAGCTTCCCGACTGGTTCCTCCCACAATGAGCAGTTCTTC
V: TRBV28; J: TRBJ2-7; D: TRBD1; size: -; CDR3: CASSLRTGQQYF; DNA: TGTGCCAGCAGCCTAAGGACAGGCCAGCAGTACTTC
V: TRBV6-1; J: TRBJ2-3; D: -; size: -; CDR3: CASSEFDRSTDTQYF; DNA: TGTGCCAGCAGTGAATTTGACAGAAGCACAGATACGCAGTATTTT
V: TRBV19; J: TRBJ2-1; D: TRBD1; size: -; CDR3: CASTTKAQGVANEQFF; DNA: TGTGCCAGCACTACTAAGGCCCAGGGGGTAGCGAATGAGCAGTTCTTC
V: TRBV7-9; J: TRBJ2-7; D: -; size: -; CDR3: CASSLDVAGISYEQYF; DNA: TGTGCCAGCAGCTTAGACGTTGCCGGGATTTCCTACGAGCAGTACTTC
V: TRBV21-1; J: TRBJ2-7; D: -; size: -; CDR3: CASSKARGQGDSYEQYF; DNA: TGTGCCAGCAGCAAAGCGCGTGGGCAGGGGGACTCCTACGAGCAGTACTTC
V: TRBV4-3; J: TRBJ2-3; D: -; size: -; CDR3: CASSQTRIADTDTQYF; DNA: TGCGCCAGCAGCCAGACCAGGATAGCGGACACAGATACGCAGTATTTT
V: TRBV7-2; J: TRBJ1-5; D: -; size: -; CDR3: CASRLNSYSNQPQHF; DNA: TGTGCCAGCAGGCTTAACAGTTATAGCAATCAGCCCCAGCATTTT
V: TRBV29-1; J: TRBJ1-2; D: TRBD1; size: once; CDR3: CSVDAPLRGLKDGYTF; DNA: TGCAGCGTTGACGCTCCCTTAAGGGGGCTTAAGGATGGCTACACCTTC
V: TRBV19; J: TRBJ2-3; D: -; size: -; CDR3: CASSIGALRGADTQYF; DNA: TGTGCCAGTAGTATAGGCGCACTCAGGGGTGCAGATACGCAGTATTTT
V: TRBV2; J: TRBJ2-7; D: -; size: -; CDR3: CASSEQAGAYYEQYF; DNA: TGTGCCAGCAGTGAACAGGCAGGGGCCTACTACGAGCAGTACTTC
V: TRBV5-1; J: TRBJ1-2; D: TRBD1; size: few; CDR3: CASSFRTGGGYGYTF; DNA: TGCGCCAGCAGCTTTAGGACAGGGGGCGGCTATGGCTACACCTTC
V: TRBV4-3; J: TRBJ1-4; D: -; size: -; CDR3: CASSQDIAVNEKLFF; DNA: TGCGCCAGCAGCCAAGATATCGCGGTTAATGAAAAACTGTTTTTT
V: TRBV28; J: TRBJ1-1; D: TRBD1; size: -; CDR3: CASSHRGETEAFF; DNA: TGTGCCAGCAGTCACAGGGGGGAGACTGAAGCTTTCTTT